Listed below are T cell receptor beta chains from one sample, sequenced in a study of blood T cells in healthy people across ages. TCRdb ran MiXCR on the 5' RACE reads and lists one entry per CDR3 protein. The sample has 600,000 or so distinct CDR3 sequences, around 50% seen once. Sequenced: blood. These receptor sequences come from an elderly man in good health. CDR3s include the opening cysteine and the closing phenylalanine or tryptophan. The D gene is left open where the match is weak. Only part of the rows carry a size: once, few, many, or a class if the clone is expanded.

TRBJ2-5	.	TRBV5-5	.	TGTGCCAGCAGCTACGGCAGGGAAGAGACCCAGTACTTC	CASSYGREETQYF
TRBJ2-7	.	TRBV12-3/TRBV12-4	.	TGTGCCAGCAGTCCCCGGGCCCAAGGCCCATACGAGCAGTACTTC	CASSPRAQGPYEQYF
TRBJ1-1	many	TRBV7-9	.	TGTGCCAGCAGCTCCTCTGGACGGGGGAACACTGAAGCTTTCTTT	CASSSSGRGNTEAFF
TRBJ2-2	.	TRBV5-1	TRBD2	TGCGCCAGCAGCTTGTTCCCTAGCGGAAGAACGAACACCGGGGAGCTGTTTTTT	CASSLFPSGRTNTGELFF
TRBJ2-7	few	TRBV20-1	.	TGCAGTGCTAGCCCCCTGGGGCGGGGCGCCTGGGAGCAGTACTTC	CSASPLGRGAWEQYF
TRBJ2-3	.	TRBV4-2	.	TGTGCCAGCAGCCAAAACCCGGGAGAGAGCACAGATACGCAGTATTTT	CASSQNPGESTDTQYF
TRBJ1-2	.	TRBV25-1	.	TGTGCCAGCAGTGAAGTTTCTCCATCGGACTATGGCTACACCTTC	CASSEVSPSDYGYTF
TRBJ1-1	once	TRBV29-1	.	TGCAGCGTTGAACCGGCAGTAGAGGTGAACACTGAAGCTTTCTTT	CSVEPAVEVNTEAFF
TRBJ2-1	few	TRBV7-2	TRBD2	TGTGCCAGCAGCTTAGCGGGACTAGCGGGAGGCTTTTCCTACAATGAGCAGTTCTTC	CASSLAGLAGGFSYNEQFF
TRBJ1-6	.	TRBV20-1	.	TGCAGTGCTAGAGGTTCGGGTGAAACAGCCCCCCTCCACTTT	CSARGSGETAPLHF
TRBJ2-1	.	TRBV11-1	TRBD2	TGTGCCAGCAGCTTGGAGCGAGGACTAGCGGGAAGCGTCAGTGAGCAGTTCTTC	CASSLERGLAGSVSEQFF
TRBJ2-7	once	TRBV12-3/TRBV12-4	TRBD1	TGTGCCAGCAGCAGCAAGGGGGCCTACAATGAGCAGTACTTC	CASSSKGAYNEQYF
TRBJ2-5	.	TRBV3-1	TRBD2	TGTGCCAGCAGCCAGCGGGGGAATACCGGCCATGGTAGGTCGGAGACCCAGTACTTC	CASSQRGNTGHGRSETQYF
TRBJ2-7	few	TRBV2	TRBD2	TGTGCCAGCAGTGAACTTGGCGGGAGAATTTACGAGCAGTACTTC	CASSELGGRIYEQYF
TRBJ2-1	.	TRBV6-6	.	TGTGCCAGCAGTTACGCCGAGCTGGGCATATCTGAGCAGTTCTTC	CASSYAELGISEQFF
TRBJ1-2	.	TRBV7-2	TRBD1	TGTGCCAGCAGCTTAGCCGGGACAGGGTTCTATGGCTACACCTTC	CASSLAGTGFYGYTF